The clone carrying this TCR beta chain was recorded at least ten times. V trimming: 7 bases; J trimming: 1 base; junction bases outside the gene matches: 9. There are 16 residues in the CDR3. Germline CDR1 SNHLY, CDR2 FYNNEI. This record comes from a study of T cells in Graves' hyperthyroidism and ophthalmopathy. Amplified TCR beta CDR3 regions came from RNA transcripts. In the first-round RT-PCR of the TCR CDR3, the HTBI primer set was used. Each CDR3 protein is one row after TCRdb ran MiXCR on the multiplex PCR reads. This table holds more than 500,000 distinct CDR3 sequences, approximately 14% found once.

Sequenced input: blood. The TCR originated in a woman aged 40-49 years with Graves' ophthalmopathy. The chain carries TRBV2 and TRBJ2-2, with 7 positions matching TRBD2. DNA of the CDR3: TGTGCCAGCACCAGGGAGGGCGGGGGGAACACCGGGGAGCTGTTTTTT. Amino acids: CASTREGGGNTGELFF.